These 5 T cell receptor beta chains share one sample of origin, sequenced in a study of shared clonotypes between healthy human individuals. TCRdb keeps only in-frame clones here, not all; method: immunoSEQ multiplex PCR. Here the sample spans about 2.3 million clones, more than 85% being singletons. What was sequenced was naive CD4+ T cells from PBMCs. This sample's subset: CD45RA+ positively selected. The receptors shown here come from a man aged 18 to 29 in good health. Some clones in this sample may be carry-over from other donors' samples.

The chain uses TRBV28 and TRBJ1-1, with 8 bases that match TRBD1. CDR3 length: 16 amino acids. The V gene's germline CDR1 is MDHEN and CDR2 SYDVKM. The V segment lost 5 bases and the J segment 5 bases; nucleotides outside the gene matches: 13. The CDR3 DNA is TGTGCCAGCAGTCCAGGGGGTAGGACAGGGCAAACTGAAGCTTTCTTT. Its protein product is CASSPGGRTGQTEAFF.

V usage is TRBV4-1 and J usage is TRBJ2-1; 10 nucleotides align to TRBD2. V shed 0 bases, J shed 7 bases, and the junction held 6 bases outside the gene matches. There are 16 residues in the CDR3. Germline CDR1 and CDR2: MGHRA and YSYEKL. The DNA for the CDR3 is TGCGCCAGCAGCCAAGAGGGACTAGCGTCCGGGAATGAGCAGTTCTTC. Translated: CASSQEGLASGNEQFF.

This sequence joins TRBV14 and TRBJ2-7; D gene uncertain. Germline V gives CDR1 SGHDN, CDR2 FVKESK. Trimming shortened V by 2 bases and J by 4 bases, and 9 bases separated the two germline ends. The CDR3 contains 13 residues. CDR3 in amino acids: CASSQRMGYEQYF. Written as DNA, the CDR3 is TGTGCCAGCAGCCAACGTATGGGTTACGAGCAGTACTTC. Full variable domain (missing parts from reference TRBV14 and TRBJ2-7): EAGVTQFPSHSVIEKGQTVTLRCDPISGHDNLYWYRRVMGKEIKFLLHFVKESKQDESGMPNNRFLAERTGGTYSTLKVQPAELEDSGVYFCASSQRMGYEQYFGPGTRLTVT.

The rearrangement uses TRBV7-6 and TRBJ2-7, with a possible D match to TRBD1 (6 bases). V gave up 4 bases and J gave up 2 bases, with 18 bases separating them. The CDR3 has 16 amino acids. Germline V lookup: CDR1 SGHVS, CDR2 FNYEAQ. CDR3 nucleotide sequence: TGTGCCAGCAGCTCATTACAGGGAAACCGCCCCTACGAGCAGTACTTC. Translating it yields CASSSLQGNRPYEQYF.

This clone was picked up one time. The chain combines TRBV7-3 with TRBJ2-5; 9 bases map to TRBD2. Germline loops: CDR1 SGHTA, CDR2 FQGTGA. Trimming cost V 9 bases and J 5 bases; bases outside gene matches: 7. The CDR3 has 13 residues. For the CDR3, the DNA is TGTGCCAGTTGTAGCGGGAGCTCGGAGACCCAGTACTTC. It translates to CASCSGSSETQYF. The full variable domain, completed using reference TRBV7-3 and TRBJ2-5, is GAGVSQTPSNKVTEKGKYVELRCDPISGHTALYWYRQSLGQGPEFLIYFQGTGAADDSGLPNDRFFAVRPEGSVSTLKIQRTERGDSAVYLCASCSGSSETQYFGPGTRLLVL.